This passage covers 29 T cell receptor beta chains from one sample sequenced in a study of blood T cell repertoires in COVID-19. The method was immunoSEQ multiplex PCR; TCRdb's version includes in-frame clones alone and lacks a portion of them. In the table there are fewer than 130,000 clones, approximately 85% of which are singletons. The specimen sequenced was peripheral blood. Receptors originate from a woman in her sixties or seventies with acute or convalescent COVID-19.

The chain has TRBV20-1 and TRBJ1-1; D is unresolved. This CDR3 is built from 11 residues. From germline, CDR1 is DFQATT and CDR2 SNEGSKA (reference sequence). As DNA, the CDR3 is TGCGGTTGGGAGGGGAACACTGAAGCTTTCTTT. It yields the protein CGWEGNTEAFF.

The J gene is TRBJ2-3, the V gene TRBV5-1, with D possibly matching TRBD2 (7 bases). The CDR3 consists of 15 residues. V dropped 0 bases and J dropped 6 bases, with 14 bases sitting between them. In germline, CDR1 is SGHRS, CDR2 YFSETQ. The CDR3 coding sequence is TGCGCCAGCAGCTTGGAGGGGGGGCGTTGGGATACGCAGTATTTT. Its translation is CASSLEGGRWDTQYF.

This chain links TRBV10-3 with TRBJ1-4; maybe TRBD1 (6 bases). Germline CDR1 and CDR2: ENHRY and SYGVKD. V lost 3 bases, J lost 2 bases, and 19 bases lay in between. The CDR3 extends over 18 amino acids. The CDR3 region is CAISDRGGGGTTNEKLFF. The CDR3 nucleotides read TGTGCCATCAGTGACCGAGGCGGGGGCGGCACTACTAATGAAAAACTGTTTTTT.

V gene TRBV9 combines with J gene TRBJ2-3; D uncertain. Trimming left V 4 bases short and J 6 bases short, with 12 bases between. CDR3 length: 13 residues. In germline, CDR1 is SGDLS, CDR2 YYNGEE. CDR3 residues: CASSQITGDTQYF. The CDR3 DNA sequence: TGTGCCAGCAGCCAAATCACCGGTGATACGCAGTATTTT. Using reference TRBV9 and TRBJ2-3 for the parts outside the CDR3, the full variable domain is DSGVTQTPKHLITATGQRVTLRCSPRSGDLSVYWYQQSLDQGLQFLIQYYNGEERAKGNILERFSAQQFPDLHSELNLSSLELGDSALYFCASSQITGDTQYFGPGTRLTVL.

The gene calls are TRBV28 and TRBJ2-5; TRBD1 might be the D (6 bases). The V and J ends lost 6 bases and 3 bases respectively, with 14 bases between them. Germline V CDR1 and CDR2: MDHEN, SYDVKM. The length of the CDR3 is 14 residues. The CDR3 DNA sequence: TGTGCCAGCAGCCCCCCTGGGGGCGAAGAGACCCAGTACTTC. Amino acid sequence: CASSPPGGEETQYF.

V is TRBV5-8 and J is TRBJ1-6; 11 positions match TRBD1. Per the germline V gene, CDR1 is SGHTS and CDR2 is YDEGEE. The CDR3 sequence is 19 residues long. With 0 bases clipped from V and 1 base from J, the junction kept 6 bases outside the gene matches. CDR3 loop: CASSLGPGTGGSYNSPLHF. CDR3 sequence (DNA): TGTGCCAGCAGCTTGGGGCCCGGGACAGGGGGATCCTATAATTCACCCCTCCACTTT.

The sample holds a few counts of this clone. The chain couples TRBV28 to TRBJ2-7; 7 bases agree with TRBD1. J gave up 0 bases and V 7 bases, and 6 bases lay outside the gene matches. This CDR3 contains 14 residues. The germline V gene has CDR1 MDHEN and CDR2 SYDVKM. The CDR3 sequence: CASTTGVPSYEQYF. The CDR3 nucleotides read TGTGCCAGCACCACAGGGGTTCCCTCCTACGAGCAGTACTTC.

This clone was seen only a few times. The chain carries TRBV9 and TRBJ2-2; D perhaps matches TRBD2 (5 bases). The CDR3 is made up of 11 amino acids. Between the trimmed V and J ends, which lost 4 bases and 11 bases, there was a span of 9 bases. The V gene's germline CDR1 is SGDLS and CDR2 YYNGEE. The CDR3 reads CASSPGLELFF. For the CDR3, the DNA is TGTGCCAGCAGCCCCGGACTTGAGCTGTTTTTT.

V is TRBV19 and J is TRBJ1-3; D perhaps matches TRBD1 (6 bases). Germline V gene lookup returns CDR1 LNHDA and CDR2 SQIVND (reference sequence). V was pared by 10 bases and J by 0 bases, with 13 bases between. CDR3 length: 14 amino acids. CDR3 coding DNA: TGTGCCACGAGACAGGCGAGCTCTGGAAACACCATATATTTT. It encodes CATRQASSGNTIYF.

The rearrangement links TRBV6-5 to TRBJ2-2; 8 nucleotides match TRBD1. The CDR3 has 12 residues. The V gene's germline CDR1 is MNHEY and CDR2 SVGAGI. After removal of 10 bases from V and 4 bases from J, the junction contained 2 bases not matched to a gene. CDR3 nucleotides: TGTGCCACCGGACAGGGCACCGGGGAGCTGTTTTTT. Amino acids: CATGQGTGELFF.

Worth noting for this clone: Distinct nucleotide sequences in the sample also encode this CDR3. This sequence joins TRBV7-2 and TRBJ2-7; D uncertain. Trimming left V 4 bases short and J 0 bases short, with 4 bases between. The CDR3 has 12 amino acids. Germline V gene sequence: CDR1 SGHTA, CDR2 FQGNSA. This chain's CDR3 is CASSSYSYEQYF. In DNA, the CDR3 is TGTGCCAGCAGCTCGTACTCCTACGAGCAGTACTTC.

The chain is built from TRBV2 and TRBJ2-5, with TRBD1 identical over 9 bases. V trimming: 3 bases; J trimming: 5 bases; junction bases outside the gene matches: 7. Germline-derived CDR1 and CDR2 are SNHLY and FYNNEI. CDR3 length equals 15 residues. The CDR3: CASSEVGTGKETQYF. The CDR3 nucleotides are TGTGCCAGCAGTGAGGTCGGGACAGGGAAGGAGACCCAGTACTTC.

This clone was observed a few times. This chain connects TRBV5-1 to TRBJ1-2; weak D call: TRBD1 (5 bases). This CDR3 has 15 residues. V shed 0 bases and J shed 4 bases, with 13 bases lying between them. Per germline, CDR1 SGHRS and CDR2 YFSETQ. CDR3 region: CASSLVQGSSYGYTF. In DNA, the CDR3 is TGCGCCAGCAGCTTGGTGCAGGGTTCTAGCTATGGCTACACCTTC. The full variable domain, its missing parts supplied by reference TRBV5-1 and TRBJ1-2, is KAGVTQTPRYLIKTRGQQVTLSCSPISGHRSVSWYQQTPGQGLQFLFEYFSETQRNKGNFPGRFSGRQFSNSRSEMNVSTLELGDSALYLCASSLVQGSSYGYTFGSGTRLTVV.

Only a few counts were recorded for this clone. V gene TRBV11-3 combines with J gene TRBJ2-5; tentatively, D is TRBD2 (5 bases). The germline V and J ends were trimmed by 6 bases and 2 bases, with 13 bases remaining between them. The CDR3 covers 14 residues. Germline V gives CDR1 SGHNT, CDR2 YENEEA. CDR3 coding DNA: TGTGCCAGCAGTACTCCTCGGGGACAAGAGACCCAGTACTTC. Protein sequence: CASSTPRGQETQYF.

The chain joins TRBV5-6 to TRBJ1-2; D is perhaps TRBD1 (6 bases). CDR1 and CDR2 (germline): SGHDT, YYEEEE. CDR3 length: 14 amino acids. Trimming took off 6 bases at V and 4 bases at J, with 16 bases between the two ends. CDR3 nucleotide sequence: TGTGCCAGCACCCGGGGGGGCGGCGTCTATGGCTACACCTTC. Its translation is CASTRGGGVYGYTF.

A few counts support this clone. V and J are TRBV30 and TRBJ1-1; the D is unclear. Per germline, CDR1 GTSNPN and CDR2 SVGIG (reference sequence). Trimming removed 0 bases at V and 1 base at J, with 15 bases between. The CDR3 contains 16 residues. The CDR3 coding sequence is TGTGCCTGGAGTGTATTAGGAACCCCGGGGAACACTGAAGCTTTCTTT. It translates to CAWSVLGTPGNTEAFF.

The chain joins TRBV27 to TRBJ2-1; TRBD1 aligns across 8 bases. CDR3 length equals 15 residues. With V trimmed by 6 bases and J by 1 base, 5 bases remained unmatched. Per the germline V gene, CDR1 is MNHEY and CDR2 is SMNVEV (reference sequence). The CDR3 loop reads CASRPRDRSYNEQFF. The CDR3 DNA reads TGTGCCAGCAGACCCCGGGACAGGTCCTACAATGAGCAGTTCTTC.

The CDR3 sequence is CASSLAAANYGYTF. The CDR3 bases are TGTGCCAGCAGCTTAGCGGCGGCTAACTATGGCTACACCTTC. This chain links TRBV11-3 with TRBJ1-2; D uncertain. CDR1 SGHNT and CDR2 YENEEA come from the germline V gene. The CDR3 runs 14 residues. V gave up 1 base and J gave up 0 bases, with 6 bases separating them.

A note on this clone: This sample includes further DNA sequences coding for the same CDR3. The chain has TRBV15 and TRBJ1-3; 9 bases are shared with TRBD1. There are 17 residues in the CDR3. Germline V lookup: CDR1 LNHNV, CDR2 YYDKDF (reference sequence). The V gene end was trimmed by 5 bases and the J gene end by 3 bases; junction bases not matched to a gene: 11. CDR3: CATSARDRAFNGNTIYF. The CDR3 coding sequence is TGTGCCACCAGCGCCCGGGACAGGGCCTTTAATGGAAACACCATATATTTT. Based on the CDR3 plus reference TRBV15 and TRBJ1-3, the full variable domain is DAMVIQNPRYQVTQFGKPVTLSCSQTLNHNVMYWYQQKSSQAPKLLFHYYDKDFNNEADTPDNFQSRRPNTSFCFLDIRSPGLGDTAMYLCATSARDRAFNGNTIYFGEGSWLTVV.

This chain connects TRBV13 to TRBJ2-1, with 16 bases matching TRBD2. The ends lost 4 bases at V and 7 bases at J; junction bases unmatched: 7. Germline V gives CDR1 PRHDT, CDR2 FYEKMQ (reference sequence). CDR3 size: 17 residues. CDR3 in DNA: TGTGCCAGCAGCTCGGGACTAGCGGGGGGGCCGCGGAATGAGCAGTTCTTC. This gives the protein CASSSGLAGGPRNEQFF.

This rearrangement joins TRBV7-3 to TRBJ2-5, with TRBD2 identical over 8 bases. CDR1 is SGHTA and CDR2 is FQGTGA in the germline V gene. J lost 1 base, V lost 3 bases, and 4 bases had no gene match. This CDR3 comprises 15 residues. CDR3 loop: CASSLGGGPQETQYF. The CDR3 coding sequence is TGTGCCAGCAGCTTGGGCGGGGGGCCCCAAGAGACCCAGTACTTC.

This chain uses TRBV27 with TRBJ2-7; no clear D. The CDR3 covers 15 residues. Germline V gives CDR1 MNHEY, CDR2 SMNVEV (reference sequence). Trimming shortened V by 3 bases and J by 0 bases, and 12 bases separated the two germline ends. DNA for the CDR3: TGTGCCAGCAGTTTCAGCCCGAGGATCTCCTACGAGCAGTACTTC. Translation: CASSFSPRISYEQYF.

This clone was found a few times. The rearrangement links TRBV7-2 to TRBJ1-6; weak D call: TRBD1 (5 bases). The CDR3 is 15 residues long. Germline lookup yields CDR1 SGHTA and CDR2 FQGNSA. V dropped 5 bases and J dropped 8 bases, with 16 bases sitting between them. The CDR3 region has the DNA TGTGCCAGCAGCCCCTCCGGGACTCAACATTCACCCCTCCACTTT. Translated: CASSPSGTQHSPLHF.

Comment on this clone: Different DNA sequences within this sample yield the same CDR3. The rearrangement joins TRBV9 to TRBJ2-5; D possibly corresponds to TRBD2 (6 bases). CDR3 length: 13 residues. Trimming shortened V by 0 bases and J by 7 bases, and 10 bases separated the two germline ends. Germline V lookup: CDR1 SGDLS, CDR2 YYNGEE. This CDR3 reads CASSVDPGGTQYF. The CDR3 DNA follows: TGTGCCAGCAGCGTAGACCCCGGGGGGACCCAGTACTTC.

This clone was seen a handful of times. The chain links TRBV7-6 to TRBJ2-3, with TRBD2 as a possible D gene (6 bases). This CDR3 has 17 residues. Trimming removed 5 bases from V and 4 bases from J, with 22 bases in between. Germline assignment: CDR1 SGHVS and CDR2 FNYEAQ. The DNA of the CDR3 is TGTGCCAGCAGCCTCCGGGACGAGGGGAGGAATGCAGATACGCAGTATTTT. This gives the protein CASSLRDEGRNADTQYF. The full variable domain, completed using reference TRBV7-6 and TRBJ2-3, is GAGVSQSPRYKVTKRGQDVALRCDPISGHVSLYWYRQALGQGPEFLTYFNYEAQQDKSGLPNDRFSAERPEGSISTLTIQRTEQRDSAMYRCASSLRDEGRNADTQYFGPGTRLTVL.

This rearrangement joins TRBV5-5 to TRBJ2-3; TRBD2 agrees at 11 bases. V gave up 0 bases and J gave up 4 bases; unmatched junction bases: 4. The V gene's germline CDR1 is SGHKS and CDR2 YYEKEE (reference sequence). This CDR3 region has 16 residues. In DNA form, the CDR3 reads TGTGCCAGCAGCTTGGTTAGCGGGGGGGCTTCAGATACGCAGTATTTT. Translation gives CASSLVSGGASDTQYF.

The chain links TRBV5-1 to TRBJ2-2; TRBD1 matches at 10 bases. The V and J ends lost 7 bases and 5 bases, in that order; junction bases with no gene match: 8. CDR1 SGHRS and CDR2 YFSETQ come from the germline V gene. This CDR3 is built from 15 residues. The CDR3 sequence: CASRPGTGVTGELFF. CDR3 in DNA: TGCGCCAGCCGTCCAGGGACAGGGGTTACCGGGGAGCTGTTTTTT.

The rearrangement links TRBV28 to TRBJ1-3; D unresolved. V shed 8 bases and J shed 8 bases, with 16 bases lying between them. The CDR3 has 13 residues. Germline CDR1 MDHEN, CDR2 SYDVKM. Here the CDR3 DNA reads TGTGCCAGCCGACCGGGTCTGAGGGACACCATATATTTT. Protein product: CASRPGLRDTIYF.

The J gene is TRBJ1-2, the V gene TRBV28; TRBD1 is a possible D gene (5 bases). Trimming stripped 2 bases from V and 3 bases from J, with 10 bases between. The CDR3 runs 14 residues. From germline, CDR1 is MDHEN and CDR2 SYDVKM. The CDR3 DNA reads as TGTGCCAGCAGTTTACTACAGGACCACTATGGCTACACCTTC. This codes for CASSLLQDHYGYTF.